This T cell receptor (beta chain) was sequenced for a study of regulatory T cells in long-lasting Graves disease (dated by TCRdb to the early 2020s). Background for the entire study: Persistent Graves' disease meant more than 5 years of antithyroid drug treatment with TSH receptor autoantibodies that stayed positive. The study was conducted in China and was registered as a clinical trial. TCR sequencing covered around 13 persistent and 20 newly diagnosed Graves' disease patients, around 35 samples in total. Persistent Graves' disease patients were compared with newly diagnosed Graves' disease patients by peripheral blood TCR sequencing and RNA sequencing. On average, persistent Graves' disease patients in the clinical cohort had been on antithyroid drugs for approximately ten years. Beyond this particular receptor, the publication reports: Persistent disease showed preferential use of TRBV28, TRBJ1-2 and TRBJ2-5, whereas newly diagnosed disease favored TRBV20-1 and TRBJ2-1. Persistent Graves' disease patients showed lower TCR Shannon entropy and fewer highly expanded clones than newly diagnosed patients, suggesting clonal expansion. More public clonotypes were shared among persistent patients (roughly 2,700) than among newly diagnosed patients (roughly 1,000). As a limitation, the authors acknowledged that the small sample size may reduce accuracy. Sequencing and analysis were restricted to the TCR beta chain. Only peripheral blood was studied, because thyroid tissue, the primary lesion, was inaccessible.

In this sample, this clonotype turned up a few times. No cognate antigen has been identified for it. Base qualities were left out, and no much larger clone turns up one base away. Interpreted using the paper, the time point label stands for: persistent/refractory GD, antithyroid drugs over 5 years with positive TRAb. For both TCR sequencing and RNA sequencing, RNA was extracted from PBMCs using TRIzol. Graves' disease was diagnosed according to American Thyroid Association guidelines. Patients for the study were recruited at an endocrinology department in Xi'an, China. Each patient gave approximately 10 milliliters of peripheral blood, collected in an EDTA anticoagulant tube. PBMCs were isolated by Ficoll Paque Plus density gradient separation without further T cell sorting. RNA quality was checked with an Agilent 2100 Bioanalyzer and agarose gel, and concentration with a NanoDrop 2000. The germline V gene yields SGHAT for CDR1 and FQNNGV for CDR2. The junction shows trimming of 4 bases on V and 10 bases on J, plus 23 bases between the germline ends. The CDR3 goes from the cysteine to the phenylalanine over 17 residues. The only DNA kept is the CDR3, 51 bases in frame from the first base.

Library construction relied on multiplex PCR. The instrument was an Illumina HiSeq 4000. TCR beta libraries were built with iRepertoire HTBI primers and Arm-PCR amplification of CDR3 regions. Before sequencing, the PCR products went through gel purification. The authors' pipeline ran thus. Gene usage analysis of CDR3 amino acid clonotypes relied on the roughly 64 TRBV and 13 to 15 TRBJ segments identified across samples. Filtered high-quality paired reads were merged into contigs using COPE and FqMerger. BLAST was used to align contigs to IMGT TRBV, TRBD and TRBJ reference genes, with CDR3 defined following IMGT. Any clonotype with a frequency above 0.1% was classified as a highly expanded clone. Shannon entropy was used to measure repertoire diversity, and the Gini coefficient was used to measure V-J evenness. A clonotype was considered public if more than one individual shared it. TCRdb applied fastp at Q25 and MiXCR to the public reads, then kept only in-frame beta chains. Every distinct CDR3 protein forms one entry, paired with its most common genes and DNA. TCRdb's processing, not the authors', yielded these V and J calls. The sample table contains about 470,000 distinct CDR3 sequences; only one count was recorded for 20% to 25% of them. Approximately 6.4% of the sample is in the top ten clones.

The material sequenced was peripheral blood mononuclear cells (PBMCs), taken when the disease was refractory, from a patient treated with antithyroid drugs. The sequence derives from a female donor with Graves disease. This chain joins TRBV11-2 to TRBJ1-6; the D gene is not confidently resolved. The CDR3 region reads CASSSPEGWVLRSPLHF. The nucleotides read TGTGCCAGCAGCTCCCCGGAGGGATGGGTGTTACGGTCACCCCTCCACTTT.